This T cell receptor (beta chain) was sequenced during a study of blood T cells in healthy people across ages. There were healthy Caucasian individuals from Russia, aged roughly 6 to 90, serving as donors. Total RNA was isolated from each sample in quantities of at least 6 micrograms. It was with a sample-barcoded 5' primer and a J-beta primer mix that a second PCR of roughly 7 to 12 cycles was run. Each TCR beta cDNA got a 12-nucleotide random molecular identifier. One entry per CDR3 protein, called by TCRdb with MiXCR from the 5' RACE reads. The table shows about 1.8 million distinct CDR3 sequences, with roughly 49% occurring only once. The germline gives CDR1 SEHNR, CDR2 FQNEAQ (reference sequence). V shed 0 bases, J shed 4 bases, and the junction held 10 bases outside the gene matches. CDR3 length: 17 amino acids. Only a few counts were recorded for this clonotype.

The sequence was collected from a woman aged 40 to 50 in good health. Sequenced material: blood. The chain links TRBV7-9 to TRBJ2-5; 8 positions agree with TRBD1. CDR3 sequence reads: CASSLARRTGFGETQYF. The DNA for the CDR3 is TGTGCCAGCAGCTTAGCGCGCCGGACAGGGTTTGGAGAGACCCAGTACTTC.